This TCR beta chain is from a study of CDR3 diversity in severe acne (dated 2019 in TCRdb). This clonotype was counted ten times or more. The antigen it recognizes is unknown. Within one base of it there is no much larger clone, and no base qualities were kept. The CDR3 spans 15 residues, from the cysteine through the phenylalanine. CDR3 DNA only is kept here, 45 bases in frame from base 1. The germline V gene (reference sequence) provides CDR1 MNHEY and CDR2 SMNVEV. Trimming at the junction amounts to 5 bases on V and 1 base on J, and the germline ends lie 15 bases apart. Receptor amplification or capture employed PCR. The sample was run on an Illumina HiSeq 2000. TCRdb reprocessed the public reads (quality trimming at Q25 with fastp, clone calling with MiXCR) and kept in-frame beta chains. Rows with one shared CDR3 protein collapse into an entry with the most common genes and DNA. The sample profile shows about 84,000 distinct CDR3 sequences; around 49% of them were found once. Of the sample, approximately 15% is held by the ten largest clones.

Material for sequencing was blood. The chain is made from TRBV27 and TRBJ2-7; 6 matching bases give a weak D call of TRBD1. The sequence came from a male donor in good health, without acne. In nucleotides, the sequence is TGTGCCAGCAGTCCACTACCGGGACATTCCTACGAGCAGTACTTC. Translated, it reads CASSPLPGHSYEQYF.